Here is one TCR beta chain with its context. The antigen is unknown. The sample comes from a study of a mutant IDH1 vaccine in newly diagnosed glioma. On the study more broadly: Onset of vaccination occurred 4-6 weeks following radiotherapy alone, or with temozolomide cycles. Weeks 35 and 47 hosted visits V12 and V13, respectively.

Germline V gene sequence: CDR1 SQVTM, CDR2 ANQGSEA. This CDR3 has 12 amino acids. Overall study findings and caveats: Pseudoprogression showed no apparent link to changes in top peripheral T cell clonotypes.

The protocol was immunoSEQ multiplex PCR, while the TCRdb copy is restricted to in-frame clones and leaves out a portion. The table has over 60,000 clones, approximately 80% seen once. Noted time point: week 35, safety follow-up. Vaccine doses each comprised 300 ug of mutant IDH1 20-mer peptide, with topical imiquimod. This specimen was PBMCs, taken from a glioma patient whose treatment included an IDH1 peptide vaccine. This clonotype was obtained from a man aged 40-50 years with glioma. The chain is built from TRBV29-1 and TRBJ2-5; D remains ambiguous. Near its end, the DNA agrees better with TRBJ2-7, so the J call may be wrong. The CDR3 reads CSVEDRNFEQYF. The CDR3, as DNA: TGCAGCGTTGAAGATCGTAACTTCGAGCAGTACTTC.